The rows below give T cell receptor beta chains drawn from one sample of a study of T cell responses to AZD1222 COVID-19 vaccine. Assay used: immunoSEQ multiplex PCR; TCRdb lists only in-frame clones, some missing. Here the sample spans some 120,000 clones, roughly 91% being singletons. The material sequenced was peripheral blood, taken on day 0 of MenACWY control vaccination. These receptors were obtained from an adult in good health. CDR3s include the opening cysteine and the closing phenylalanine or tryptophan. The order of the fields is clone size, V gene, J gene, D gene, CDR3 protein, CDR3 DNA. The D gene is left open where the match is weak. The size field is filled for only some rows; it gives once, few, many or a size class.

>.|TRBV7-9|TRBJ2-7|.
CASSELGSYEQYF
TGTGCCAGCAGCGAACTAGGGTCCTACGAGCAGTACTTC
>.|TRBV11-3|TRBJ1-5|TRBD1
CASSFGQGANQPQHF
TGTGCCAGCAGCTTCGGACAGGGGGCGAATCAGCCCCAGCATTTT
>few|TRBV30|TRBJ1-6|.
CAWDSENYNSPLHF
TGTGCCTGGGACAGCGAAAACTATAATTCACCCCTCCACTTT
>.|TRBV5-1|TRBJ2-7|.
CASSFQTSYEQYF
TGCGCCAGCAGCTTCCAGACATCCTACGAGCAGTACTTC
>.|TRBV25-1|TRBJ2-2|.
CATAKDHTGELFF
TGTGCCACCGCGAAAGATCACACCGGGGAGCTGTTTTTT
>.|TRBV6-2/TRBV6-3|TRBJ1-2|.
CASSYYNRQGYTF
TGTGCCAGCAGTTACTATAATCGTCAGGGCTACACCTTC
>.|TRBV2|TRBJ1-5|.
CASSEQLRNQPQHF
TGTGCCAGCAGTGAACAACTTCGGAATCAGCCCCAGCATTTT
>.|TRBV7-3|TRBJ2-3|TRBD1
CASSLRGQGALSDTQYF
TGTGCCAGCAGCCTCAGGGGACAGGGGGCGCTTTCAGATACGCAGTATTTT
>.|TRBV4-1|TRBJ2-3|.
CASSPTGLEKDTQYF
TGCGCCAGCAGCCCTACAGGGTTGGAGAAAGATACGCAGTATTTT
>once|TRBV28|TRBJ1-5|.
CASTTGGADQPQHF
TGTGCCAGCACAACCGGAGGGGCTGATCAGCCCCAGCATTTT
>.|TRBV19|TRBJ1-1|.
CASSTVPGDTEAFF
TGTGCCAGTAGTACCGTCCCGGGGGACACTGAAGCTTTCTTT
>.|TRBV27|TRBJ1-5|TRBD1
CASSNRQGPNQPQHF
TGTGCCAGCAGTAACAGACAGGGCCCCAATCAGCCCCAGCATTTT
>.|TRBV15|TRBJ1-4|TRBD1
CATSLVDRGHEKLFF
TGTGCCACCAGCCTCGTCGACAGGGGGCATGAAAAACTGTTTTTT
>.|TRBV6-5|TRBJ1-1|.
CASSRIGKAFF
TGTGCCAGCAGCCGGATTGGGAAAGCTTTCTTT
>once|TRBV7-9|TRBJ2-7|TRBD1
CASSPWDSWYEQYF
TGTGCCAGCAGCCCCTGGGACAGCTGGTACGAGCAGTACTTC
>.|TRBV6-5|TRBJ2-4|TRBD1
CASGDSAAAKNIQYF
TGTGCCAGCGGGGACAGTGCCGCGGCCAAAAACATTCAGTACTTC
>.|TRBV16|TRBJ1-1|.
CASSPSRGTEAFF
TGTGCCAGCAGCCCATCCCGGGGCACTGAAGCTTTCTTT
>.|TRBV20-1|TRBJ1-6|.
CSANEPSKVSYNSPLHF
TGCAGTGCTAATGAACCCTCTAAGGTGTCCTATAATTCACCCCTCCACTTT
>few|TRBV6-2/TRBV6-3|TRBJ1-2|.
CASSYGQPSNYGYTF
TGTGCCAGCAGTTACGGACAACCCTCTAACTATGGCTACACCTTC
>.|TRBV13|TRBJ2-3|TRBD2
CASSLGLAGDWDHSTDTQYF
TGTGCCAGCAGCTTAGGGCTAGCGGGAGATTGGGATCATAGCACAGATACGCAGTATTTT
>.|TRBV5-6|TRBJ2-7|.
CASSFFTATLAEQYF
TGTGCCAGCAGCTTTTTCACAGCAACTCTCGCCGAGCAGTACTTC
>.|TRBV24-1|TRBJ1-5|.
CATSDLQDQPQHF
TGTGCCACCAGTGACCTACAGGATCAGCCCCAGCATTTT
>.|TRBV3-1/TRBV3-2|TRBJ2-1|.
CASSPLSSEQFF
TGTGCCAGCAGCCCTTTATCAAGTGAGCAGTTCTTC